This T cell receptor beta chain is drawn from a study of blood T cell repertoires in COVID-19. Study summary: COVID-19 samples, acute and convalescent, were from the United States, Italy and Spain. T cells, B-cell-depleted T cells, or PBMCs provided the cDNA or gDNA that served as material.

The germline V gene encodes CDR1 LNHDA and CDR2 SQIVND (reference sequence). Trimming pared 5 bases from V and 2 bases from J, leaving 12 bases between. The CDR3 covers 14 residues. Under the authors' procedure: Reference gene primer amplification gave estimated nucleated cell counts. Produced via immunoSEQ multiplex PCR; TCRdb's table is partial and in-frame only. The V and J calls and clone size come from that table; D and trimming were worked out from the DNA. The sample has about 190,000 clones, roughly nine tenths seen once; the top ten hold roughly 6.7%. This TCR was recovered from a man aged 40-49 years with acute or convalescent COVID-19. Source material: peripheral blood. This chain links TRBV19 with TRBJ1-2, with D possibly TRBD1 on 5 matching bases. The CDR3: CASSSQATNYGYTF. CDR3 DNA: TGTGCCAGTAGTTCACAGGCTACCAACTATGGCTACACCTTC.